These 12 T cell receptor beta chains came from one sample sequenced in a study of blood T cell repertoires in COVID-19. Method: immunoSEQ multiplex PCR; TCRdb's copy keeps in-frame clones and lacks some. The table includes 220,000 or so clones, around 84% detected once. Sequenced input: PBMCs or T cells enriched from blood (not recorded which). The origin of the receptors is a woman between 40 and 55 years old who had recovered from COVID-19.

The chain uses TRBV25-1 and TRBJ1-1, with unresolved D. Trimming shortened V by 2 bases and J by 4 bases, and 11 bases separated the two germline ends. This CDR3 is built from 14 residues. Germline assignment: CDR1 MGHDK and CDR2 SYGVNS. The CDR3 DNA sequence: TGTGCCAGCAGTGAAAGGGAGCTCGGCACTGAAGCTTTCTTT. Its protein is CASSERELGTEAFF.

The V call is TRBV2, the J call TRBJ2-3; 7 bases align to TRBD2. This CDR3 comprises 13 residues. CDR1 is SNHLY, CDR2 FYNNEI, per germline. Trimming removed 6 bases from V and 8 bases from J; junction bases left unmatched: 8. DNA of the CDR3: TGTGCCAGCAGATGGACTAGTTCCCTTACGCAGTATTTT. It specifies CASRWTSSLTQYF.

This clone was seen just once. The gene calls are TRBV19 and TRBJ2-3; 8 nucleotides line up with TRBD2. The trim removed 3 bases at V and 4 bases at J, leaving 6 bases unmatched. The length of the CDR3 is 15 residues. In germline, CDR1 is LNHDA, CDR2 SQIVND (reference sequence). The DNA for the CDR3 is TGTGCCAGTAGTATCCAGCGGGAGCCCGCAGATACGCAGTATTTT. Its translation: CASSIQREPADTQYF.

The count of this clone is one. The V call is TRBV2, the J call TRBJ1-1, with unresolved D. The CDR3 is 12 residues long. Germline values: CDR1 SNHLY, CDR2 FYNNEI. V was cut by 7 bases and J by 0 bases, with 6 bases left in between. This CDR3 is CASIGMNTEAFF. The CDR3, as DNA: TGTGCCAGCATCGGGATGAACACTGAAGCTTTCTTT.

The chain has TRBV10-3 and TRBJ2-1; 8 bases map to TRBD2. CDR1 ENHRY and CDR2 SYGVKD come from the germline V gene. The trim removed 4 bases at V and 4 bases at J, leaving 9 bases unmatched. The CDR3 consists of 16 residues. In DNA, the CDR3 is TGTGCCATCAGTGTATCTAGCGGGCCACTTTACAATGAGCAGTTCTTC. Protein: CAISVSSGPLYNEQFF.

The V call is TRBV13, the J call TRBJ1-2; 7 positions agree with TRBD1. This CDR3 comprises 14 residues. Germline CDR1 and CDR2: PRHDT and FYEKMQ (reference sequence). The J segment lost 2 bases and the V segment lost 5 bases, leaving 5 bases of the junction unmatched. The CDR3, as DNA: TGTGCCAGCAGCCTGGGACAGCTAAACTATGGCTACACCTTC. Its translation is CASSLGQLNYGYTF.

V and J are TRBV7-3 and TRBJ2-6; 7 bases line up with TRBD2. There are 16 residues in the CDR3. V lost 5 bases and J lost 10; bases outside the gene matches: 14. Germline loops: CDR1 SGHTA, CDR2 FQGTGA. The CDR3 sequence: CASSLWGAGSRNVLTF. CDR3 DNA: TGTGCCAGCAGCCTTTGGGGAGCGGGATCCCGGAACGTCCTGACTTTC.

A word on this clone: This specimen includes other DNA sequences encoding the same CDR3. The chain carries TRBV18 and TRBJ2-1; 9 positions agree with TRBD2. This CDR3 has 15 residues. V trimming: 2 bases; J trimming: 4 bases; junction bases outside the gene matches: 3. Germline V gene lookup returns CDR1 KGHSH and CDR2 LQKENI. The DNA of the CDR3 is TGTGCCAGCTCACCAGGGCTAGCGGGATACAATGAGCAGTTCTTC. This encodes CASSPGLAGYNEQFF. The whole variable domain, remainder taken from reference TRBV18 and TRBJ2-1, is NAGVMQNPRHLVRRRGQEARLRCSPMKGHSHVYWYRQLPEEGLKFMVYLQKENIIDESGMPKERFSAEFPKEGPSILRIQQVVRGDSAAYFCASSPGLAGYNEQFFGPGTRLTVL.

The CDR3 DNA is TGTGCCAGCAGTCCCGGGACTAACACCGGGGAGCTGTTTTTT. Protein sequence: CASSPGTNTGELFF. This sequence joins TRBV27 and TRBJ2-2; D is possibly TRBD2 (6 bases). V was clipped by 5 bases and J by 2 bases, with 9 bases between them. Germline CDR1 is MNHEY and CDR2 is SMNVEV (reference sequence). The CDR3 extends over 14 amino acids.

The rearrangement links TRBV5-1 to TRBJ2-1, with 10 bases fitting TRBD1. Trimming cost V 4 bases and J 7 bases; bases outside gene matches: 8. Germline CDR1 and CDR2: SGHRS and YFSETQ. The length of the CDR3 is 15 residues. The CDR3 region has the DNA TGCGCCAGCAGCCCGAGGACAGGGGGGGCAAATGAGCAGTTCTTC. It encodes CASSPRTGGANEQFF.

The genes are TRBV7-6 and TRBJ2-2; 11 bases are a match to TRBD2. The CDR3 has 16 residues. With 5 bases clipped from V and 2 bases from J, the junction kept 4 bases outside the gene matches. Germline V gene sequence: CDR1 SGHVS, CDR2 FNYEAQ. CDR3 loop: CASSAGLAVNTGELFF. DNA for the CDR3: TGTGCCAGCAGCGCGGGACTAGCGGTAAACACCGGGGAGCTGTTTTTT.

The chain joins TRBV6-6 to TRBJ2-3, with D possibly matching TRBD1 (6 bases). Germline V CDR1 and CDR2: MNHNY, SVGAGI (reference sequence). The CDR3 contains 15 residues. Trimming shortened V by 6 bases and J by 0 bases, and 13 bases separated the two germline ends. In nucleotides, the CDR3 is TGTGCCAGCAGACCCACCGGACAGAGCACAGATACGCAGTATTTT. It specifies CASRPTGQSTDTQYF.